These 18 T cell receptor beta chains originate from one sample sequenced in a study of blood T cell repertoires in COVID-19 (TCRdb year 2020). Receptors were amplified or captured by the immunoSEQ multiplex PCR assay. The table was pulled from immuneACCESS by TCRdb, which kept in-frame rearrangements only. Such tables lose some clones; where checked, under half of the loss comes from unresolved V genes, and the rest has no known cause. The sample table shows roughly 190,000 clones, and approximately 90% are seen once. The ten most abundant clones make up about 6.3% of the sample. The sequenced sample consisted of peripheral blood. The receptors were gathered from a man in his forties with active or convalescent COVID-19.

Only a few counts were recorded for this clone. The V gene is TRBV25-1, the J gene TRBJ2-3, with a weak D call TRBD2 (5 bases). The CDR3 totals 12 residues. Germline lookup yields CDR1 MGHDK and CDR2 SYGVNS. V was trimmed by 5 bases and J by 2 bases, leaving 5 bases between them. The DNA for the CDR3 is TGTGCCAGCAGTCGGGACACAGATACGCAGTATTTT. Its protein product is CASSRDTDTQYF.

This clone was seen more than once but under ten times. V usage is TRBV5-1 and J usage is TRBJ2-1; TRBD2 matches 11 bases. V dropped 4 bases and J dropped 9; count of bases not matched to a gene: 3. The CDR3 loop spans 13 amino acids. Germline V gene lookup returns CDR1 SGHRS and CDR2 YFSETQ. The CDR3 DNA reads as TGCGCCAGCAGCCCCGGGACTAGCGGTGAGCAGTTCTTC. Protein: CASSPGTSGEQFF.

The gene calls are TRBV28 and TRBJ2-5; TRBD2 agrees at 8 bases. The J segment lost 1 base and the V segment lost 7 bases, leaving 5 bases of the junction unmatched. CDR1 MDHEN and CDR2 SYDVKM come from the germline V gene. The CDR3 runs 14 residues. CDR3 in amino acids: CASTPGGAQETQYF. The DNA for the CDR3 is TGTGCCAGCACCCCCGGGGGGGCCCAAGAGACCCAGTACTTC. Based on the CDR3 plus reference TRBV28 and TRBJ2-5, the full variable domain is DVKVTQSSRYLVKRTGEKVFLECVQDMDHENMFWYRQDPGLGLRLIYFSYDVKMKEKGDIPEGYSVSREKKERFSLILESASTNQTSMYLCASTPGGAQETQYFGPGTRLLVL.

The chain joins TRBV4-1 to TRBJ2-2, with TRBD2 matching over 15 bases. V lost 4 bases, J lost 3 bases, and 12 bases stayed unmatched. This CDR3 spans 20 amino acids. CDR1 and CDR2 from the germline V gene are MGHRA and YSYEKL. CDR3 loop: CASSLGLGLAGGPDTGELFF. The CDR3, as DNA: TGCGCCAGCAGCCTCGGACTCGGACTAGCGGGAGGGCCGGACACCGGGGAGCTGTTTTTT.

The CDR3 DNA reads TGCGCCAGCAGTGATTCGGGGTTTGGCTACACCTTC. Amino acid sequence: CASSDSGFGYTF. V usage is TRBV10-2 and J usage is TRBJ1-2; the D is unclear. Germline-derived CDR1 and CDR2 are WSHSY and SAAADI. Between the trimmed V and J ends, which lost 3 bases and 7 bases, there was a span of 9 bases. This CDR3 has 12 residues.

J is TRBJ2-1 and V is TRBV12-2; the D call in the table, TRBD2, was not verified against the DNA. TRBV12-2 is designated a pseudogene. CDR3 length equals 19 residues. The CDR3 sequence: CASPQFGAGGSNSYNEQFF. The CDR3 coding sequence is TGTGCAAGTCCCCAATTTGGGGCGGGGGGCTCGAACTCCTACAATGAGCAGTTCTTC.

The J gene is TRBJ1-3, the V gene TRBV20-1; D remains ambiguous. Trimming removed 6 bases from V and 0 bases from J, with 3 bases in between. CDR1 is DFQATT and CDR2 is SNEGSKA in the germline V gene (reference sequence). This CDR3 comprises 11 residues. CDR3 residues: CSAISGNTIYF. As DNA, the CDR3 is TGCAGTGCCATCTCTGGAAACACCATATATTTT.

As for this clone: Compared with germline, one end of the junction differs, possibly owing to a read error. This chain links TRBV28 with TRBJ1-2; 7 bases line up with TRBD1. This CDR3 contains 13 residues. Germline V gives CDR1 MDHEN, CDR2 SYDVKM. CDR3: CANSPGQVYGYTF. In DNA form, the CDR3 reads TGTGCCAACAGTCCAGGACAGGTATATGGCTACACCTTC.

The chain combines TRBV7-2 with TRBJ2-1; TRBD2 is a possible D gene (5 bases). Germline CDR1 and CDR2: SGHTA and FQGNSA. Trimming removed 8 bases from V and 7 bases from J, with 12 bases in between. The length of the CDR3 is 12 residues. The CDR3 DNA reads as TGTGCCAGCGGAATTTCGGGGAATGAGCAGTTCTTC. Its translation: CASGISGNEQFF.

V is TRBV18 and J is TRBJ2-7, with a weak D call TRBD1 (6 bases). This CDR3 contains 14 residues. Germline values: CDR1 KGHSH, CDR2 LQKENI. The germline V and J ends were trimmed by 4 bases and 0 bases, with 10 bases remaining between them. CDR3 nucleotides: TGTGCCAGCTCACGGACAGTAAGCTCCTACGAGCAGTACTTC. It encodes CASSRTVSSYEQYF.

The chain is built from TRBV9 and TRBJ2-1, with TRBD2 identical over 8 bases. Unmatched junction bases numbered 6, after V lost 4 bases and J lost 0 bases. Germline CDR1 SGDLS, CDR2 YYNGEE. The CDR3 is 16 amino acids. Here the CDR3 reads CASSFSGMSSYNEQFF. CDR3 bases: TGTGCCAGCAGCTTTAGCGGGATGAGCTCCTACAATGAGCAGTTCTTC. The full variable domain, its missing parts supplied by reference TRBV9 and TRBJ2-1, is DSGVTQTPKHLITATGQRVTLRCSPRSGDLSVYWYQQSLDQGLQFLIQYYNGEERAKGNILERFSAQQFPDLHSELNLSSLELGDSALYFCASSFSGMSSYNEQFFGPGTRLTVL.

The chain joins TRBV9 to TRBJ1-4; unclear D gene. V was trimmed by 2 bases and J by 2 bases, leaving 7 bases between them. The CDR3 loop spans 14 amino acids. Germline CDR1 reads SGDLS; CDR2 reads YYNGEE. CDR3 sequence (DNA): TGTGCCAGCAGCGTCAGAGCGACTAATGAAAAACTGTTTTTT. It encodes CASSVRATNEKLFF.

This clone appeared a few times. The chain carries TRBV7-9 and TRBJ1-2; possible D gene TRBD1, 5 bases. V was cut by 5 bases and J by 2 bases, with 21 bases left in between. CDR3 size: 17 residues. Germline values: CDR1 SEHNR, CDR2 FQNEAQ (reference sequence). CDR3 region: CASSLLGGVMRNYGYTF. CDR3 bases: TGTGCCAGCAGCCTCCTCGGGGGTGTTATGCGAAACTATGGCTACACCTTC.

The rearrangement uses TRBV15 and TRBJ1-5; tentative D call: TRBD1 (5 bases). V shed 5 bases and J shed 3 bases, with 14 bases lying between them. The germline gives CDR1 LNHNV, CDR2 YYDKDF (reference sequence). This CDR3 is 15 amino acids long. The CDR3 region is CATSAGREANQPQHF. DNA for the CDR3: TGTGCCACCAGCGCCGGCAGGGAGGCCAATCAGCCCCAGCATTTT.

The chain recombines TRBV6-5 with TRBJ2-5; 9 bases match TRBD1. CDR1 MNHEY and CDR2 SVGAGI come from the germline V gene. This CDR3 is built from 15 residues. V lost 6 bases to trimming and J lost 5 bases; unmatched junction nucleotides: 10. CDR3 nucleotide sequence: TGTGCCAGCAGGGCCCTACAGGGGGCGCGGGAGACCCAGTACTTC. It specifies CASRALQGARETQYF.

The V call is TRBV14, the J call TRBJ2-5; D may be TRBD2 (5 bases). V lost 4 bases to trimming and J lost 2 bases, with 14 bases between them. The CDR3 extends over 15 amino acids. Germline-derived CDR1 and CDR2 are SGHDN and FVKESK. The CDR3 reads CASSLRGGIQETQYF. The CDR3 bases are TGTGCCAGCAGCCTACGTGGAGGCATTCAAGAGACCCAGTACTTC.

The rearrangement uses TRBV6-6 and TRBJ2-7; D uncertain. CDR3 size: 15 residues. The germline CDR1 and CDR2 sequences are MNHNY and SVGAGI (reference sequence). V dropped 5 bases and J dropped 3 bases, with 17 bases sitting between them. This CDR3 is CASSTGQVYRYEQYF. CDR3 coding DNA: TGTGCCAGCAGTACCGGTCAGGTTTATCGCTACGAGCAGTACTTC.

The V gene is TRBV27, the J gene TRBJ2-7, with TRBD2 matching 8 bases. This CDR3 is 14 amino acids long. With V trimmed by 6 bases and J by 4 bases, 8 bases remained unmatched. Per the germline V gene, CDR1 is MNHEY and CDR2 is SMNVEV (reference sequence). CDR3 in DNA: TGTGCCAGCAGCTCCGCGGGGGGCCCATACGAGCAGTACTTC. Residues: CASSSAGGPYEQYF.